Included here is one T cell receptor (beta chain) sequence, with context. The antigen is unknown. Trimming shortened V by 3 bases and J by 0 bases, and 11 bases separated the two germline ends. The germline V gene encodes CDR1 SQVTM and CDR2 ANQGSEA. The CDR3 is 14 amino acids. The sample comes from a study of shared clonotypes between healthy human individuals. Caucasian adults residing in Nashville, Tennessee made up all the donors. Overall study results and limits: Among donors, the sharing of clonotypes was expected to be influenced by sequencing depth. The four-donor shared clonotypes exceeded non-shared clonotypes in generation probability, with non-shared ones scoring lower.

Only in-frame clones appear in the TCRdb table, and some are missing; sequencing was by immunoSEQ multiplex PCR. The table has hundreds of thousands of clones, 73% seen once; the top ten hold around 2%. The receptor was isolated from a woman in her twenties or thirties in good health. J is TRBJ1-1 and V is TRBV29-1; D not resolved. Sample: memory CD4+ T cells sorted from blood. Subset of the sample: CD45RA-negative fraction. The CDR3 region has the DNA TGCAGCGTTGATGGGGATATTATGAACACTGAAGCTTTCTTT. As protein: CSVDGDIMNTEAFF.